The present TCR beta chain was sequenced within a study of blood T cell repertoires in COVID-19 (dated by TCRdb to the early 2020s). The study in broad terms: Samples covering the acute and convalescent phases of COVID-19 were provided by collaborators in the United States, Italy and Spain. The material from the prospective study consisted of cDNA or gDNA derived from T cells, B-cell-depleted T cells, or PBMCs. Deeply sampled blood TCRbeta repertoires from subjects exposed to, actively infected with, or recovered from COVID-19 were included in the dataset. The repertoires were released in a freely available public database intended as a resource for research on the immune response to SARS-CoV-2. The samples were drawn from the first 160 participants of the ongoing ImmuneRACE study and from over 950 subjects provided by 6 global collaborators. The sample metadata nearly always contained a de-identified subject ID, COVID-19 status, age in years and sex. HLA class I and class II types, where available, came from metadata supplied by the sample provider rather than from assay-based typing. The study at large found these results: The amount of clinical and demographic metadata varied by source and participant and was provided uncurated.

TCRbeta CDR3 regions were amplified from genomic DNA using the immunoSEQ Assay, a bias-controlled multiplex PCR. As for how the authors treated the data: Within the assay, amplification of reference gene primers was used to estimate how many nucleated cells each sample contained. To quantify the absolute abundance of each unique TCRbeta CDR3 rearrangement, sequence reads were collapsed and filtered. For each sample, productive Simpson clonality was calculated as the square root of Simpson's diversity index across productive rearrangements. Not all clones reach the TCRdb copy of this immuneACCESS table, which keeps in-frame sequences only. Checked studies attribute under half of the gap to unresolved V genes and leave the rest unexplained. V and J calls and clone size follow that table, whereas D and trimming were derived from the DNA. Recorded for this sample are about 210,000 clones; approximately 91% of them occurred a single time. Clones ranked in the top ten supply around 4.8% of the sample.

Each collaborating institution followed its own protocols to collect whole blood in K2EDTA tubes. For TCRbeta analysis, collaborators shipped samples in one of three forms: frozen whole blood, isolated PBMCs, or DNA extracted from either of those sample types. CDR1 SGDLS and CDR2 YYNGEE were looked up in the germline V gene. The cysteine opens and the phenylalanine closes a CDR3 of 15 amino acids. Just the 45-base CDR3 DNA is kept, in frame starting at base 1. Clipping removes 8 bases from V and 5 bases from J, with 8 as the unmatched junction base count. In regard to this clone: The specificity of this receptor is unknown. No base quality information exists; no much larger clone differs at one position.

The sequenced material came from peripheral blood. This sequence was found in a woman aged 40 to 50 with acute or convalescent COVID-19. The V gene is TRBV9 and the J gene is TRBJ2-1; 12 of the junction bases match TRBD2. The DNA is as follows: TGTGCCAGTGGGGGACTAGCGGGTTTTAACAATGAGCAGTTCTTC. This codes for CASGGLAGFNNEQFF.